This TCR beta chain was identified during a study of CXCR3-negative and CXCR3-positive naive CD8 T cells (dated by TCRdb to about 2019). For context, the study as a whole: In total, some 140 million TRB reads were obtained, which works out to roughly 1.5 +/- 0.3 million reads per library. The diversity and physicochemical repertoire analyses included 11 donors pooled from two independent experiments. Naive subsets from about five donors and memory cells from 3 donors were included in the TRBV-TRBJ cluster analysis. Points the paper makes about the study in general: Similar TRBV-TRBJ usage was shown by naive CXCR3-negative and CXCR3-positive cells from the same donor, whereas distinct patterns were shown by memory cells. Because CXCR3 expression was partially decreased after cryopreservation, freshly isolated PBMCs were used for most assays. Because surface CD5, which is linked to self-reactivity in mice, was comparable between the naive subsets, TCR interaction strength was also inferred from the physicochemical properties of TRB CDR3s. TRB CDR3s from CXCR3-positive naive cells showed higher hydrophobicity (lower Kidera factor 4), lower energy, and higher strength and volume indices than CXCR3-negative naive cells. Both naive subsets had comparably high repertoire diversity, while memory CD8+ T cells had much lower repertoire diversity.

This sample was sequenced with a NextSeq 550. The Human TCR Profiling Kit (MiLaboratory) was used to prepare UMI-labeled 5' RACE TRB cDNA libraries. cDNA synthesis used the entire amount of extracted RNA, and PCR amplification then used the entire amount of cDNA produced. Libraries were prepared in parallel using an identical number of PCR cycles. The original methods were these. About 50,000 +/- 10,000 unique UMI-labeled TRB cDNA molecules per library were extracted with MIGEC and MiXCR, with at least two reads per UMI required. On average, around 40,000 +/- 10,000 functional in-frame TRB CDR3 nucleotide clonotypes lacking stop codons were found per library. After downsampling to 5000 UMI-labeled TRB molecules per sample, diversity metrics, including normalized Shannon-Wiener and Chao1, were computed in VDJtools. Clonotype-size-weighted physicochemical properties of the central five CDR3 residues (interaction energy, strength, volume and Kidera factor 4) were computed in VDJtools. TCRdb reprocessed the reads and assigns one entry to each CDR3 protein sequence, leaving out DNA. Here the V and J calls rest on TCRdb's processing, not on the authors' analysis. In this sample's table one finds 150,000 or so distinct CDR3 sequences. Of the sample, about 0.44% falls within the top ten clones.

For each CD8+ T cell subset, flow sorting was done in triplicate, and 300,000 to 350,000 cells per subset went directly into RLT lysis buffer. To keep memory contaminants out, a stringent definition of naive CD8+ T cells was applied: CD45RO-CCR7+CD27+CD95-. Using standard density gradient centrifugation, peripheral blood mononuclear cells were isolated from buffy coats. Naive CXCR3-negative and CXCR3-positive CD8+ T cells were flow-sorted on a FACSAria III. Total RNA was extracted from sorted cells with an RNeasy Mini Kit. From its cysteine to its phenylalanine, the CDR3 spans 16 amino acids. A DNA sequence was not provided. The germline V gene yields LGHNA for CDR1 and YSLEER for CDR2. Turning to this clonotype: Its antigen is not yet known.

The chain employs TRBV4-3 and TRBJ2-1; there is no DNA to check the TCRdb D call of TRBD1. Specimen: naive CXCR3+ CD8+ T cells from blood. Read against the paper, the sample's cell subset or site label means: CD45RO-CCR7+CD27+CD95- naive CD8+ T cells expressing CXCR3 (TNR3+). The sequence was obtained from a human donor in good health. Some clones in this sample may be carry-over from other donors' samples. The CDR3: CASSQDRGARYNEQFF.